The present T cell receptor beta chain was sequenced within a study of blood T cells in healthy people across ages. Findings of the study overall: PBMCs were not sorted, which prevented a conclusive comparison of naive versus antigen-experienced cells. Compared with aged donors, long-lived donors showed fewer expanded clones, suggesting selection. In the absence of known donor CMV status, changes in expanded clonotypes were possibly confounded.

As to this clonotype: Its antigen is undetermined.

Alongside a J-beta primer mix, a sample-barcoded 5' primer served in a second PCR lasting about 7 to 12 cycles. One entry per CDR3 protein results from TCRdb running MiXCR on the 5' RACE reads. The table lists 780,000 or so distinct CDR3 sequences, approximately 53% of them singletons. V lost 2 bases to trimming and J lost 5 bases, with 14 bases between them. This CDR3 contains 15 residues. The germline V gene encodes CDR1 SGHRS and CDR2 YFSETQ. The sequenced sample consisted of blood. The genes are TRBV5-1 and TRBJ2-1; D remains ambiguous. The sequence derives from a man older than 75 in good health. CDR3 coding DNA: TGCGCCAGCAGCTTAAGGCTCACCCAGAACAATGAGCAGTTCTTC. Protein: CASSLRLTQNNEQFF.